The T cell receptor beta chain described here comes from a study of T-cell memory formation after mild COVID-19. Study-wide findings and caveats: Contracting CD4+ clones were located mainly in CM and EM, and CD8+ clones in EMRA.

5'RACE with constant-segment primers built TCRalpha and TCRbeta cDNA libraries with UMIs. TCRdb used MiXCR to reprocess the 5' RACE reads, holding one entry per CDR3 protein. The table has hundreds of thousands of distinct CDR3 sequences, about 15% seen once. The V gene lost 0 bases and the J gene lost 3 bases, with 8 bases spanning the gap. Germline V gene sequence: CDR1 LNHNV, CDR2 YYDKDF (reference sequence). This CDR3 has 14 amino acids. Concerning this clonotype: Its matching antigen is unknown.

This receptor was identified in a man aged 18 to 30 who had mild COVID-19 (a few samples of this study predate the infection). Cell type and time point are not known. The chain has TRBV15 and TRBJ1-2; D might be TRBD1 (6 bases). Sequenced: PBMCs or a T cell subset sorted from them (not recorded which). In nucleotides, the CDR3 is TGTGCCACCAGCAGAGATTACAGGGACTATGGCTACACCTTC. Its translation is CATSRDYRDYGYTF.